Shown below are 13 T cell receptor beta chains from a single sample sequenced in a study of T cell responses to AZD1222 COVID-19 vaccine. Produced via immunoSEQ multiplex PCR; TCRdb's table is partial and in-frame only. The sample gives 150,000 to 180,000 clones, 86% of which show up once; 5.5% to 6% is in the top ten. The specimen was peripheral blood, collected on day 0 of MenACWY control vaccination. The receptors come from an adult in good health.

This clone showed up just once. The chain uses TRBV6-4 and TRBJ2-7; tentative D call: TRBD1 (5 bases). Germline-derived CDR1 and CDR2 are MRHNA and SNTAGT. This CDR3 contains 12 residues. V was cut by 4 bases and J by 2 bases, with 6 bases left in between. The CDR3 DNA follows: TGTGCCAGCAGTGGACAGACCTACGAGCAGTACGTC. It specifies CASSGQTYEQYV.

The chain recombines TRBV12-5 with TRBJ1-2; 7 bases line up with TRBD1. Trimming removed 1 base from V and 4 bases from J; junction bases left unmatched: 3. CDR3 length: 14 amino acids. Germline V lookup: CDR1 LGHNT, CDR2 FRNRAP. Here the CDR3 DNA reads TGTGCTAGTGGTTTGGGGGACAGTATCTATGGCTACACCTTC. Translating gives CASGLGDSIYGYTF.

The V and J genes are TRBV29-1 and TRBJ1-1; weak D call: TRBD1 (6 bases). The CDR3 is made up of 14 amino acids. Trimming shortened V by 7 bases and J by 4 bases, and 19 bases separated the two germline ends. Per the germline V gene, CDR1 is SQVTM and CDR2 is ANQGSEA. For the CDR3, the DNA is TGCAGCGGTAATCAGGGGAGTGGGGGCACTGAAGCTTTCTTT. Protein sequence: CSGNQGSGGTEAFF.

The V call is TRBV19, the J call TRBJ1-4; 7 bases align to TRBD1. Germline values: CDR1 LNHDA, CDR2 SQIVND (reference sequence). V trimming: 3 bases; J trimming: 8 bases; junction bases outside the gene matches: 6. The CDR3 length is 14 residues. In nucleotides, the CDR3 is TGTGCCAGTAGTATTTATGGGACAGAGGAAAAACTGTTTTTT. Protein: CASSIYGTEEKLFF.

The chain joins TRBV27 to TRBJ1-1; no clear D. Germline loops: CDR1 MNHEY, CDR2 SMNVEV (reference sequence). The CDR3 spans 17 residues. Between the trimmed V and J ends, which lost 0 bases and 0 bases, there was a span of 14 bases. The CDR3 DNA follows: TGTGCCAGCAGTTTATCGAGCGCCGGAACCATGAACACTGAAGCTTTCTTT. It translates to CASSLSSAGTMNTEAFF.

This chain links TRBV28 with TRBJ2-3; D may match TRBD1 or TRBD2 (6 bases each). Between the trimmed V and J ends, which lost 7 bases and 3 bases, there was a span of 8 bases. The CDR3 sequence is 12 residues long. Looked up from germline, CDR1 is MDHEN and CDR2 is SYDVKM. In DNA, the CDR3 is TGTGCCAGCAAGGGGGGAACAGATACGCAGTATTTT. It translates to CASKGGTDTQYF.

The rearrangement joins TRBV6-1 to TRBJ1-6, with D unclear. From germline, CDR1 is MNHNS and CDR2 SASEGT. V lost 2 bases to trimming and J lost 7 bases, with 15 bases between them. The CDR3 totals 16 residues. In DNA, the CDR3 is TGTGCCAGCAGTGAATTGATGGGGTCGGGGAATTCACCCCTCCACTTT. This translates into CASSELMGSGNSPLHF.

In DNA, the CDR3 is TGTGCCAGCAGTTTGGGACCGGACTACGAGCAGTACGTC. It is translated as CASSLGPDYEQYV. The V and J genes are TRBV6-5 and TRBJ2-7; either TRBD1 or TRBD2 may fit D (5 bases each). The CDR3 sequence is 13 residues long. Germline V CDR1 and CDR2: MNHEY, SVGAGI. V lost 4 bases and J lost 3, with 10 bases in between.

The chain is built from TRBV19 and TRBJ2-1, with TRBD2 matching over 8 bases. CDR1 and CDR2 (germline): LNHDA, SQIVND (reference sequence). V lost 3 bases and J lost 4; bases outside the gene matches: 14. The CDR3 consists of 18 residues. The chain's CDR3 is CASSMFPRGAGAYNEQFF. For the CDR3, the DNA is TGTGCCAGTAGTATGTTCCCCCGCGGAGCGGGGGCATACAATGAGCAGTTCTTC. The variable domain in full, completed from reference TRBV19 and TRBJ2-1, reads DGGITQSPKYLFRKEGQNVTLSCEQNLNHDAMYWYRQDPGQGLRLIYYSQIVNDFQKGDIAEGYSVSREKKESFPLTVTSAQKNPTAFYLCASSMFPRGAGAYNEQFFGPGTRLTVL.

The table lists this clone with a count of one. The J gene is TRBJ1-1, the V gene TRBV19; D gene ambiguous. Trimming shortened V by 7 bases and J by 5 bases, and 14 bases separated the two germline ends. The CDR3 totals 13 residues. CDR1 LNHDA and CDR2 SQIVND come from the germline V gene (reference sequence). CDR3 DNA: TGTGCCAGTAATAACGGACCGGGAACTGAAGCTTTCTTT. It is translated as CASNNGPGTEAFF.

The rearrangement uses TRBV21-1 and TRBJ2-7. TRBV21-1 is noted as a pseudogene. The length of the CDR3 is 18 residues. The CDR3 nucleotides read TGTGCCAGCAGCCTAAGGACGTACGGATTGTTAAGGTCCTACGAGCAGTACTTC. Translation: CASSLRTYGLLRSYEQYF.

The V and J genes are TRBV3-1 (or the pseudogene TRBV3-2) and TRBJ1-3; no firm D call. This CDR3 is 16 amino acids long. The V end lost 0 bases, the J end lost 2 bases, and 11 bases lay between the germline ends. The germline CDR1 and CDR2 sequences are LGHDT and YNNKEL (reference sequence). CDR3 sequence (DNA): TGTGCCAGCAGCCAAGAGAGGGCTCTCCCTGGAAACACCATATATTTT. Its translation is CASSQERALPGNTIYF.

The gene calls are TRBV4-3 and TRBJ1-2; no clear D. CDR3 length equals 16 residues. Germline-derived CDR1 and CDR2 are LGHNA and YSLEER. The V and J ends lost 0 bases and 4 bases respectively, with 15 bases between them. DNA of the CDR3: TGCGCCAGCAGCCAAGATAGTCTCATCAACAGCTATGGCTACACCTTC. It translates to CASSQDSLINSYGYTF.